What follows are 11 T cell receptor beta chains derived from one specimen sequenced in a study of Ad26.COV2.S vaccination and SARS-CoV-2 variants. This table comes from immunoSEQ multiplex PCR, and its TCRdb copy is limited to in-frame clones, with some not included. The profile shows hundreds of thousands of clones, around 90% of them singletons. Treatment of the sample: around 19 received Ad26.COV2.S at low or high dose, single or two shots; 5 received placebo; per-sample allocation not given. Material that was analyzed had been drawn on day 63 after the first vaccine or placebo injection. The material sequenced was peripheral blood, taken in a trial of Ad26.COV2.S vaccine versus placebo. The receptors were gathered from a person between 18 and 65 years old who received the Ad26.COV2.S COVID-19 vaccine or a placebo.

DNA for the CDR3: TGTGCCAGCAGCCCCAGACAGGGGCTGAACACTGAAGCTTTCTTT. Translation gives CASSPRQGLNTEAFF. The rearrangement joins TRBV7-9 to TRBJ1-1; 8 nucleotides match TRBD1. The V segment lost 5 bases and the J segment 0 bases; nucleotides outside the gene matches: 5. Germline CDR1 is SEHNR and CDR2 is FQNEAQ (reference sequence). This CDR3 region has 15 residues.

The CDR3 DNA reads as TGCGCCAGCAGCTTAGGACTAGCGGGGGTCCCCTACGAGCAGTACTTC. Translating it yields CASSLGLAGVPYEQYF. The rearrangement joins TRBV5-1 to TRBJ2-7; TRBD2 matches 13 bases. The germline CDR1 and CDR2 sequences are SGHRS and YFSETQ. The CDR3 has 16 residues. Trimming removed 2 bases from V and 2 bases from J; junction bases left unmatched: 4.

This clone was seen a handful of times. V is TRBV10-1 and J is TRBJ2-7; 8 bases map to TRBD2. The V gene end was trimmed by 3 bases and the J gene end by 1 base; junction bases not matched to a gene: 2. Germline CDR1 and CDR2: WNHNN and SYGVQD (reference sequence). CDR3 length: 14 residues. Here the CDR3 reads CASSDVAGSYEQYF. The CDR3 DNA sequence: TGCGCCAGCAGTGATGTAGCGGGGTCCTACGAGCAGTACTTC.

This chain joins TRBV7-9 and TRBJ2-1; D not certain. CDR1 is SEHNR, CDR2 FQNEAQ, per germline (reference sequence). Trimming removed 3 bases at V and 0 bases at J, with 9 bases between. The CDR3 has 15 residues. The CDR3 loop reads CASSFSLVSYNEQFF. As DNA, the CDR3 is TGTGCCAGCAGCTTTTCCTTAGTCTCCTACAATGAGCAGTTCTTC.

The chain has TRBV19 and TRBJ2-7; TRBD2 matches at 7 bases. CDR3 length: 16 residues. The junction had 16 bases not matched to a gene; V was cut back by 5 bases and J by 6 bases. Germline V gives CDR1 LNHDA, CDR2 SQIVND (reference sequence). The DNA for the CDR3 is TGTGCCAGTAGTCATCAGGCTAGCGGTTTACCGATCGAGCAGTACTTC. Translation: CASSHQASGLPIEQYF.

The rearrangement joins TRBV4-3 to TRBJ2-2, with 7 bases fitting TRBD1. V lost 2 bases to trimming and J lost 3 bases; unmatched junction nucleotides: 12. The CDR3 totals 18 residues. CDR1 is LGHNA and CDR2 is YSLEER in the germline V gene. The CDR3 here is CASSQNPQGDSHTGELFF. The CDR3 DNA follows: TGCGCCAGCAGCCAAAACCCTCAGGGGGATAGTCACACCGGGGAGCTGTTTTTT.

The rearrangement joins TRBV5-4 to TRBJ2-2; 10 bases match TRBD2. The CDR3 is 15 amino acids. Germline CDR1 reads SGHNT; CDR2 reads YYREEE (reference sequence). The J segment lost 4 bases and the V segment lost 5 bases, leaving 5 bases of the junction unmatched. Here the CDR3 reads CASRSGGVITGELFF. The CDR3 region has the DNA TGTGCCAGCAGAAGCGGGGGGGTAATCACCGGGGAGCTGTTTTTT.

V is TRBV24-1 and J is TRBJ2-2; D possibly corresponds to TRBD2 (6 bases). The V end lost 5 bases, the J end lost 0 bases, and 9 bases lay between the germline ends. Germline V CDR1 and CDR2: KGHDR, SFDVKD. There are 15 residues in the CDR3. This CDR3 is CATSGLASNTGELFF. The CDR3 region has the DNA TGTGCCACCAGTGGTCTAGCGTCGAACACCGGGGAGCTGTTTTTT.

In DNA form, the CDR3 reads TGTGCCAGCAGCCGCGGTGGGACTAGCTTGCGAGAGACCCAGTACTTC. It translates to CASSRGGTSLRETQYF. The V and J genes are TRBV14 and TRBJ2-5, with 9 nucleotides matching TRBD2. The J segment lost 4 bases and the V segment lost 4 bases, leaving 10 bases of the junction unmatched. In germline, CDR1 is SGHDN, CDR2 FVKESK. The CDR3 is made up of 16 amino acids. Full variable domain (missing parts from reference TRBV14 and TRBJ2-5): EAGVTQFPSHSVIEKGQTVTLRCDPISGHDNLYWYRRVMGKEIKFLLHFVKESKQDESGMPNNRFLAERTGGTYSTLKVQPAELEDSGVYFCASSRGGTSLRETQYFGPGTRLLVL.

The chain couples TRBV7-3 to TRBJ1-2, with 10 bases matching TRBD1. Trimming removed 5 bases from V and 2 bases from J; junction bases left unmatched: 5. The CDR3 is 15 residues long. CDR1 SGHTA and CDR2 FQGTGA come from the germline V gene. This CDR3 reads CASSPGQGPNYGYTF. In nucleotides, the CDR3 is TGTGCCAGCAGCCCGGGACAGGGGCCCAACTATGGCTACACCTTC.

This rearrangement joins TRBV7-2 to TRBJ2-2; D ambiguous. The ends were cut back, 3 bases at V and 6 bases at J, with 5 bases in the middle. Germline CDR1 and CDR2: SGHTA and FQGNSA. The CDR3 is made up of 12 amino acids. The CDR3 bases are TGTGCCAGCAGCTTCGACGCCGGGGAGCTGTTTTTT. Its protein is CASSFDAGELFF.